This TCR beta chain appears in the sequencing data of a study of blood T cell repertoires in COVID-19. Overall study context: The United States, Italy and Spain were the sources of the acute and convalescent COVID-19 samples. PBMCs, B-cell-depleted T cells, or T cells were the source of the cDNA or gDNA that made up the material.

Germline V lookup: CDR1 SGHTA, CDR2 FQGNSA. V was shortened by 5 bases and J by 0 bases, with 8 bases between the two germline ends. The CDR3 runs to 14 residues. Methods used by the authors: Scientists estimated how many nucleated cells there were by amplifying reference gene primers. Only in-frame clones appear in the TCRdb table, and some are missing; sequencing was by immunoSEQ multiplex PCR. D and trimming come from the DNA, and the V and J calls and clone size come from that table. The table includes about 87,000 clones, over 70% detected once. The rearrangement joins TRBV7-2 to TRBJ1-3; D may be TRBD1 (5 bases). The clonotype was recovered from a woman between 50 and 59 years old with acute or convalescent COVID-19. The specimen sequenced was peripheral blood. The DNA for the CDR3 is TGTGCCAGCAGCGAAGACAGCTCTGGAAACACCATATATTTT. As protein: CASSEDSSGNTIYF.